This T cell receptor (beta chain) was observed in a study of blood T cell repertoires in COVID-19. Study-level background: Spain, Italy and the United States supplied samples that represented acute and convalescent COVID-19. Nucleic acid was either cDNA or gDNA, and it came from T cells, B-cell-depleted T cells, or PBMCs.

The CDR3 has 14 amino acids. The germline gives CDR1 MDHEN, CDR2 SYDVKM. The ends lost 8 bases at V and 5 bases at J; junction bases unmatched: 9. Original processing methods: Estimation of nucleated cell counts was performed using reference gene primer amplification. Generated by immunoSEQ multiplex PCR, the TCRdb table keeps only in-frame clones and is missing some. From that table come the V and J calls and clone size; the DNA was used to work out D and trimming. The repertoire consists of about 190,000 clones, with approximately 84% occurring once and the leading ten covering roughly 4.6%. This clone was seen a handful of times.

This sequence was found in a woman in her seventies with active or convalescent COVID-19. Material for sequencing was peripheral blood. This chain links TRBV28 with TRBJ1-5; 7 bases are shared with TRBD1. CDR3 in DNA: TGTGCCAGCGATCAAATACAGGGGTATCAGCCCCAGCATTTT. It specifies CASDQIQGYQPQHF. The entire variable domain, with the rest obtained from reference TRBV28 and TRBJ1-5, is as follows: DVKVTQSSRYLVKRTGEKVFLECVQDMDHENMFWYRQDPGLGLRLIYFSYDVKMKEKGDIPEGYSVSREKKERFSLILESASTNQTSMYLCASDQIQGYQPQHFGDGTRLSIL.